One and the same sample provided the 31 T cell receptor beta chains below, sequenced in a study of blood T cell repertoires in COVID-19. TCRdb's table, derived via immunoSEQ multiplex PCR, lists solely in-frame clones and lacks some. The repertoire has 250,000 to 350,000 clones, about four fifths of them found once; the top ten carry 15% to 17%. Sequencing input: peripheral blood. These receptors originate from a person aged 65 to 85 with COVID-19, enrolled during active disease.

The chain has TRBV6-5 and TRBJ1-4; D is unclear. Per germline, CDR1 MNHEY and CDR2 SVGAGI. The ends were cut back, 7 bases at V and 5 bases at J, with 17 bases in the middle. The CDR3 length is 15 residues. The CDR3 region has the DNA TGTGCCAGCAACCCCCAGCGGGTCCAAAATGAAAAACTGTTTTTT. Encoded protein: CASNPQRVQNEKLFF.

V gene TRBV5-1 combines with J gene TRBJ1-1; 8 bases agree with TRBD1. In germline, CDR1 is SGHRS, CDR2 YFSETQ. This CDR3 region has 14 residues. J gave up 7 bases and V 0 bases, and 5 bases lay outside the gene matches. The CDR3 nucleotides are TGCGCCAGCAGCTTGGGGACAGGGATGTTTGAAGCTTTCTTT. Its protein is CASSLGTGMFEAFF.

CDR3 sequence reads: CASSQGGGGHYGYTF. The DNA for the CDR3 is TGTGCCAGCAGCCAAGGGGGCGGGGGACACTATGGCTACACCTTC. The V and J genes are TRBV4-2 and TRBJ1-2; D is perhaps TRBD1 (5 bases). The CDR3 is 15 residues long. From germline, CDR1 is LGHNA and CDR2 YNFKEQ. The V end was cut by 1 base, the J end by 3 bases, with 12 bases between.

The chain recombines TRBV28 with TRBJ2-5, with 7 bases lining up with TRBD1. Germline CDR1 MDHEN, CDR2 SYDVKM. V shed 4 bases, J shed 3 bases, and the junction held 8 bases outside the gene matches. The CDR3 extends over 15 amino acids. The CDR3 region is CASSSIRDSEETQYF. CDR3 DNA: TGTGCCAGCAGTTCCATCCGGGACAGCGAAGAGACCCAGTACTTC. The whole variable domain, remainder taken from reference TRBV28 and TRBJ2-5, is DVKVTQSSRYLVKRTGEKVFLECVQDMDHENMFWYRQDPGLGLRLIYFSYDVKMKEKGDIPEGYSVSREKKERFSLILESASTNQTSMYLCASSSIRDSEETQYFGPGTRLLVL.

This chain uses TRBV5-1 with TRBJ2-3; 14 bases align to TRBD2. The germline gives CDR1 SGHRS, CDR2 YFSETQ. Unmatched junction bases numbered 8, after V lost 4 bases and J lost 4 bases. The CDR3 has 17 amino acids. The CDR3 DNA reads as TGCGCCAGCAGCCCCGATTCGACTAGCGGGGGGGCAGATACGCAGTATTTT. Protein: CASSPDSTSGGADTQYF. Full variable domain (rest looked up from reference TRBV5-1 and TRBJ2-3): KAGVTQTPRYLIKTRGQQVTLSCSPISGHRSVSWYQQTPGQGLQFLFEYFSETQRNKGNFPGRFSGRQFSNSRSEMNVSTLELGDSALYLCASSPDSTSGGADTQYFGPGTRLTVL.

The CDR3 protein is CASRTVSTGELFF. The CDR3 DNA sequence: TGTGCCAGCAGAACGGTTTCCACCGGGGAGCTGTTTTTT. The chain couples TRBV27 to TRBJ2-2; D is unresolved. The CDR3 runs 13 residues. Per the germline V gene, CDR1 is MNHEY and CDR2 is SMNVEV (reference sequence). V lost 6 bases and J 4 bases, leaving 9 bases between the germline ends.

The V and J genes are TRBV28 and TRBJ2-5; 7 bases are shared with TRBD2. CDR1 MDHEN and CDR2 SYDVKM come from the germline V gene. The CDR3 spans 13 residues. V shed 6 bases, J shed 3 bases, and the junction held 4 bases outside the gene matches. DNA of the CDR3: TGTGCCAGCAGGAGCGCGGGGGAAGAGACCCAGTACTTC. Encoded protein: CASRSAGEETQYF.

The V and J genes are TRBV2 and TRBJ1-3; the match to TRBD1 covers 8 bases. Trimming at V came to 5 bases and at J to 3 bases, leaving 6 bases not matched to a gene. CDR3 length equals 15 residues. Germline CDR1 and CDR2: SNHLY and FYNNEI. Here the CDR3 DNA reads TGTGCCAGCAGTCCGCAGGGGGCGGGTGGAAACACCATATATTTT. Amino acid sequence: CASSPQGAGGNTIYF.

The V gene is TRBV11-2, the J gene TRBJ1-6, with D uncertain. Trimming removed 3 bases from V and 10 bases from J, with 16 bases in between. This CDR3 is 15 amino acids long. Germline CDR1 is SGHAT and CDR2 is FQNNGV. The CDR3 loop reads CASSFRGSQESPLHF. For the CDR3, the DNA is TGTGCCAGCAGCTTCCGAGGGAGCCAGGAGTCACCCCTCCACTTT.

The chain has TRBV2 and TRBJ2-5, with a weak D call TRBD1 (6 bases). Trimming took 6 bases from V and 1 from J, leaving 15 bases between them. Germline V CDR1 and CDR2: SNHLY, FYNNEI. The length of the CDR3 is 15 residues. Here the CDR3 DNA reads TGTGCCAGCAGGGAAAGGGACACCCTCCAAGAGACCCAGTACTTC. It encodes CASRERDTLQETQYF.

The genes are TRBV11-2 and TRBJ2-1; D gene uncertain. V was trimmed by 0 bases and J by 3 bases, leaving 15 bases between them. Germline CDR1 reads SGHAT; CDR2 reads FQNNGV. This CDR3 has 17 amino acids. The CDR3 DNA reads as TGTGCCAGCAGCTTAGATCGCGAGGCGATTCACTACAATGAGCAGTTCTTC. It yields the protein CASSLDREAIHYNEQFF.

This clone occurred once. The V gene is TRBV11-3, the J gene TRBJ2-3; 10 nucleotides line up with TRBD2. Germline loops: CDR1 SGHNT, CDR2 YENEEA. J was trimmed by 4 bases and V by 1 base; bases with no gene match: 5. This CDR3 has 16 residues. CDR3 DNA: TGTGCCAGCAGCTTAGGAACCAGCGGGGGGGCAGATACGCAGTATTTT. Translated, it gives CASSLGTSGGADTQYF.

The rearrangement joins TRBV3-1 (or the pseudogene TRBV3-2) to TRBJ2-1; TRBD1 agrees at 8 bases. Germline V gene sequence: CDR1 LGHDT, CDR2 YNNKEL (reference sequence). The CDR3 extends over 13 amino acids. With 7 bases clipped from V and 9 bases from J, the junction kept 8 bases outside the gene matches. The CDR3 nucleotides are TGTGCCAGCAACGAGGGACAGGTTGGTGAGCAGTTCTTC. Its protein product is CASNEGQVGEQFF.

V is TRBV5-1 and J is TRBJ1-2; the match to TRBD1 covers 8 bases. CDR1 and CDR2 (germline): SGHRS, YFSETQ. Trimming at V came to 5 bases and at J to 2 bases, leaving 11 bases not matched to a gene. The CDR3 totals 16 residues. The CDR3 is CASSHRGRDRNYGYTF. In DNA, the CDR3 is TGCGCCAGCAGTCACAGGGGACGGGACAGGAACTATGGCTACACCTTC.

The chain carries TRBV4-3 and TRBJ2-7; 10 bases align to TRBD1. The CDR3 has 15 residues. V shed 3 bases and J 4 bases; nucleotides not matched to a gene: 6. In germline, CDR1 is LGHNA, CDR2 YSLEER. In DNA, the CDR3 is TGCGCCAGCAGCCACTCCGGGACAGGGGCGTACGAGCAGTACTTC. Translated, it gives CASSHSGTGAYEQYF.

The chain has TRBV28 and TRBJ1-5, with a weak D call TRBD1 (6 bases). This CDR3 has 16 residues. CDR1 is MDHEN and CDR2 is SYDVKM in the germline V gene. Trimming left V 7 bases short and J 0 bases short, with 16 bases between. CDR3 protein: CASISSGTSSNQPQHF. Here the CDR3 DNA reads TGTGCCAGCATAAGCTCCGGGACAAGTAGCAATCAGCCCCAGCATTTT.

The V call is TRBV7-8, the J call TRBJ1-1; TRBD1 matches at 8 bases. Germline lookup yields CDR1 SGHVS and CDR2 FQNEAQ. The CDR3 length is 14 residues. The V and J ends lost 0 bases and 7 bases, in that order; junction bases with no gene match: 4. CDR3 sequence reads: CASSLATGTGEAFF. The CDR3 nucleotides are TGTGCCAGCAGCTTAGCGACCGGGACAGGTGAAGCTTTCTTT.

This clone was counted only a few times. V usage is TRBV25-1 and J usage is TRBJ2-7, with a possible D match to TRBD2 (6 bases). Germline V gene lookup returns CDR1 MGHDK and CDR2 SYGVNS. This CDR3 has 12 amino acids. V was pared by 7 bases and J by 3 bases, with 10 bases between. This CDR3 is CASTGGVYEQYF. The CDR3 DNA follows: TGTGCCAGCACGGGCGGGGTCTACGAGCAGTACTTC.

The V call is TRBV5-1, the J call TRBJ2-1; 7 bases agree with TRBD1. The CDR3 is made up of 16 amino acids. The germline gives CDR1 SGHRS, CDR2 YFSETQ. With V trimmed by 5 bases and J by 5 bases, 13 bases remained unmatched. CDR3: CASSVIPGQSDNEQFF. The CDR3 DNA reads as TGCGCCAGCAGTGTGATTCCGGGACAGAGTGACAATGAGCAGTTCTTC.

V is TRBV9 and J is TRBJ1-1; 7 bases agree with TRBD1. The germline V gene encodes CDR1 SGDLS and CDR2 YYNGEE. The CDR3 loop spans 17 amino acids. V shed 0 bases, J shed 0 bases, and the junction held 8 bases outside the gene matches. The chain's CDR3 is CASSVEAAGGMNTEAFF. CDR3 DNA sequence: TGTGCCAGCAGCGTAGAGGCGGCAGGGGGGATGAACACTGAAGCTTTCTTT.

The chain has TRBV6-1 and TRBJ1-3; TRBD1 matches 7 bases. The V gene end was trimmed by 6 bases and the J gene end by 8 bases; junction bases not matched to a gene: 10. Germline V gene data show CDR1 as MNHNS and CDR2 as SASEGT. The length of the CDR3 is 14 residues. The CDR3 sequence: CASSQGGPVDTIYF. CDR3 in DNA: TGTGCCAGCAGCCAGGGGGGCCCCGTGGACACCATATATTTT.

As DNA, the CDR3 is TGCGCCAGCAGCTTGGGCTCGTGGGTTACGACGGGGAACTCTGGAAACACCATATATTTT. This sequence encodes CASSLGSWVTTGNSGNTIYF. V usage is TRBV5-1 and J usage is TRBJ1-3; no clear D. Trimming took off 0 bases at V and 0 bases at J, with 22 bases between the two ends. The CDR3 consists of 20 residues. Germline CDR1 reads SGHRS; CDR2 reads YFSETQ.

DNA for the CDR3: TGTGCCAGCGGACAGGGGGCCCATCAGCCCCAGCATTTT. Protein: CASGQGAHQPQHF. This chain joins TRBV28 and TRBJ1-5; 11 positions match TRBD1. Unmatched junction bases numbered 2, after V lost 8 bases and J lost 5 bases. The CDR3 covers 13 residues. The germline gives CDR1 MDHEN, CDR2 SYDVKM.

The chain recombines TRBV12-3 or TRBV12-4 with TRBJ1-6; 7 bases are a match to TRBD1. Trimming took 9 bases from V and 5 from J; bases not matched to a gene: 4. This CDR3 is 13 amino acids long. The CDR3 DNA reads TGTGCCAGTCGGGACAGTAATAATTCACCCCTCCACTTT. This codes for CASRDSNNSPLHF.

Here the CDR3 DNA reads TGTGCCAGCAGCAAGGGGCTGTCTTGGGCGTTCAGAAACATTCAGTACTTC. Translated, it gives CASSKGLSWAFRNIQYF. The V gene is TRBV21-1, the J gene TRBJ2-4; the table calls TRBD1, which could not be checked here. TRBV21-1 is marked as a pseudogene. CDR3 length equals 17 residues.

The chain's CDR3 is CASSQGQVQYF. CDR3 nucleotides: TGCGCCAGCAGCCAAGGACAGGTCCAGTACTTC. The rearrangement links TRBV4-1 to TRBJ2-5; tentative D call: TRBD1 (6 bases). V lost 1 base and J lost 10, with 7 bases in between. The CDR3 sequence is 11 residues long. The V gene's germline CDR1 is MGHRA and CDR2 YSYEKL.

The rearrangement links TRBV29-1 to TRBJ1-2; D possibly corresponds to TRBD1 (5 bases). This CDR3 is 13 amino acids long. Looked up from germline, CDR1 is SQVTM and CDR2 is ANQGSEA. Trimming left V 5 bases short and J 0 bases short, with 10 bases between. Here the CDR3 reads CSVTTVANYGYTF. The CDR3 DNA reads TGCAGCGTTACGACAGTAGCTAACTATGGCTACACCTTC. Full variable domain (remainder filled in from reference TRBV29-1 and TRBJ1-2): SAVISQKPSRDICQRGTSLTIQCQVDSQVTMMFWYRQQPGQSLTLIATANQGSEATYESGFVIDKFPISRPNLTFSTLTVSNMSPEDSSIYLCSVTTVANYGYTFGSGTRLTVV.

The chain links TRBV5-1 to TRBJ2-1; 10 nucleotides agree with TRBD2. Per the germline V gene, CDR1 is SGHRS and CDR2 is YFSETQ. The CDR3 has 19 residues. The V gene end was trimmed by 2 bases and the J gene end by 4 bases; junction bases not matched to a gene: 15. DNA of the CDR3: TGCGCCAGCAGCTTTCGAACTAGCGGGACCACTTTCAAATACAATGAGCAGTTCTTC. Translation gives CASSFRTSGTTFKYNEQFF.

The sample holds a few counts of this clone. The chain joins TRBV5-5 to TRBJ2-3; 12 bases align to TRBD1. J lost 3 bases, V lost 4 bases, and 6 bases had no gene match. Per germline, CDR1 SGHKS and CDR2 YYEKEE (reference sequence). The CDR3 sequence is 16 residues long. CDR3 in amino acids: CASSAGTGGFTDTQYF. CDR3 bases: TGTGCCAGCAGCGCCGGGACAGGGGGCTTTACAGATACGCAGTATTTT.

V usage is TRBV28 and J usage is TRBJ1-5, with 7 bases that match TRBD1. J gave up 4 bases and V 8 bases, and 11 bases lay outside the gene matches. The CDR3 sequence is 15 residues long. Germline V CDR1 and CDR2: MDHEN, SYDVKM. CDR3 loop: CASLRGTDKNQPQHF. In DNA form, the CDR3 reads TGTGCCAGCTTACGCGGGACAGACAAAAATCAGCCCCAGCATTTT.

The chain links TRBV6-6 to TRBJ2-7; D gene ambiguous. The germline V gene encodes CDR1 MNHNY and CDR2 SVGAGI (reference sequence). V was trimmed by 4 bases and J by 0 bases, leaving 7 bases between them. The length of the CDR3 is 13 residues. CDR3 coding DNA: TGTGCCAGCAGTTTCTTACACTCCTACGAGCAGTACTTC. It specifies CASSFLHSYEQYF.